Listed below are T cell receptor beta chains from one sample, sequenced in a study of blood T cell repertoires in COVID-19. TCRdb keeps only in-frame clones here, not all; method: immunoSEQ multiplex PCR. Among tens of thousands of clones listed, over 70% were seen once. Material: peripheral blood. The receptors were gathered from a man older than 75 with acute or convalescent COVID-19. CDR3s include the opening cysteine and the closing phenylalanine or tryptophan. D genes are given only for firm matches. Not every row has a clone size; where given, it reads once, few, many or a size class.

abundance,j_gene,v_gene,d_gene,CDR3nt,CDR3aa
-,TRBJ1-2,TRBV7-3,TRBD1,TGTGCCAGCAGCCTAACAGGGGTTGGTGGCTACACCTTC,CASSLTGVGGYTF
-,TRBJ2-1,TRBV5-1,-,TGCGCCAGCAGCTTGGTGGGGCACTCCTACAATGAGCAGTTCTTC,CASSLVGHSYNEQFF
-,TRBJ1-3,TRBV5-6,-,TGTGCCAGCAGCCCCCCTGCTGGAAACACCATATATTTT,CASSPPAGNTIYF
-,TRBJ2-3,TRBV29-1,TRBD2,TGCAGCGTTGAGCTAGCGGGGGTCACAGATACGCAGTATTTT,CSVELAGVTDTQYF
few,TRBJ1-4,TRBV20-1,TRBD1,TGCAGTGCTAGTGGGGACAGGGGAACAACTAATGAAAAACTGTTTTTT,CSASGDRGTTNEKLFF
-,TRBJ1-4,TRBV4-1,-,TGCGCCAGCAGCCAAGATTTGAGGGAAAAACTGTTTTTT,CASSQDLREKLFF
-,TRBJ2-5,TRBV5-1,-,TGCGCCAGCAGTCCCATTCGGCAAGAGACCCAGTACTTC,CASSPIRQETQYF
-,TRBJ2-5,TRBV5-4,-,TGTGCCAGCAGCACCGGTCCCGAGAGGGAGACCCAGTACTTC,CASSTGPERETQYF
-,TRBJ2-3,TRBV11-2,TRBD1,TGTGCCAGCAGCTTAGCGCCGATCTTAACAGGGGCTTCCACAGATACGCAGTATTTT,CASSLAPILTGASTDTQYF
few,TRBJ2-7,TRBV5-4,TRBD2,TGTGCCAGCAGCTTGGTCGGGGGGAAATACGAGCAGTACTTC,CASSLVGGKYEQYF
-,TRBJ1-4,TRBV20-1,TRBD1,TGCAGTGCTAGTGGACAGGGGGCTTGGGAAAAACTGTTTTTT,CSASGQGAWEKLFF
-,TRBJ2-7,TRBV28,-,TGTGCCAGCAGTAGCTCCGGGACACAGGGTGGCTACGAGCAGTACTTC,CASSSSGTQGGYEQYF
-,TRBJ1-4,TRBV2,-,TGTGCCAGCAGGGACTCCTCAACTAATGAAAAACTGTTTTTT,CASRDSSTNEKLFF
-,TRBJ1-2,TRBV27,TRBD1,TGTGCCAGCAGTTTATCCGGGACAGGGTCTTCCTATGGCTACACCTTC,CASSLSGTGSSYGYTF
few,TRBJ1-1,TRBV21-1,-,TGTGCCAGCAGCAAATGGGACTCGATCTTT,CASSKWDSIF
-,TRBJ2-3,TRBV11-1,-,TGTGCCAGCAGTAAAGAGAGCACAGATACGCAGTATTTT,CASSKESTDTQYF
-,TRBJ1-1,TRBV6-5,TRBD1,TGTGCCAGCCCGGGACAGGGTAACACTGAAGCTTTCTTT,CASPGQGNTEAFF
-,TRBJ1-2,TRBV6-5,-,TGTGCCAGCAGTCGCCGGGACAGCTACACCTTC,CASSRRDSYTF
few,TRBJ2-2,TRBV7-3,-,TGTGCCACCGAAATTGGAGGAAACGGGGAGCTGTTTTTT,CATEIGGNGELFF
-,TRBJ2-1,TRBV5-1,TRBD1,TGCGCCAGCAGCTTGGGGACAGGGTCCAATGAGCAGTTCTTC,CASSLGTGSNEQFF
once,TRBJ2-7,TRBV9,-,TGTGCCAGCAGCGTAGGAGTCTCCTACGAGCAGTACTTC,CASSVGVSYEQYF
-,TRBJ2-3,TRBV7-2,-,TGTGCCAGCAGCTTTCGCAGTAGCACAGATACGCAGTATTTT,CASSFRSSTDTQYF
-,TRBJ1-6,TRBV6-6,TRBD1,TGTGCCAGCGGGGACACAGGGGCCGCCTATAATTCACCCCTCCACTTT,CASGDTGAAYNSPLHF
-,TRBJ2-1,TRBV3-1/TRBV3-2,TRBD1,TGTGCCAGCAGCCTATCTGGGACAGGGGACAATGAGCAGTTCTTC,CASSLSGTGDNEQFF
-,TRBJ1-3,TRBV19,-,TGTGCCAGTAGAGAGGTTGGGAGCGGAAACACCATATATTTT,CASREVGSGNTIYF
-,TRBJ1-6,TRBV9,-,TGTGCCAGCAGCGTAAAAGAAGGGGGTAGGGATAATTCACCCCTCCACTTT,CASSVKEGGRDNSPLHF
once,TRBJ1-4,TRBV2,-,TGTGCCAGCAGTTTCAGGGGAAAACTGTTTTTT,CASSFRGKLFF
-,TRBJ2-7,TRBV4-1,-,TGCGCCAGCAGCCAAGTATCTAGATACGAGCAGTACTTC,CASSQVSRYEQYF
-,TRBJ1-5,TRBV3-1/TRBV3-2,-,TGTGCCAGCAGCCCTCAGGGTTTCGGACAGCCCCAGCATTTT,CASSPQGFGQPQHF
-,TRBJ1-2,TRBV13,TRBD1,TGTGCCAGCAGCTTATGGACAGGGGACTATGGCTACACCTTC,CASSLWTGDYGYTF
-,TRBJ2-2,TRBV7-3,-,TGTGCCAGCAGCTTAACTGCGGGGGCCGACACCGGGGAGCTGTTTTTT,CASSLTAGADTGELFF
-,TRBJ1-1,TRBV6-5,TRBD1,TGTGCCAGCAGACAGACAGGGGCGCAAAGCAGAGGAGCTTTCTTT,CASRQTGAQSRGAFF
-,TRBJ2-2,TRBV5-4,-,TGTGCCAGCAGCTTGGTAGGGGGCGGGGAGCTGTTTTTT,CASSLVGGGELFF
once,TRBJ1-2,TRBV2,-,TGTGCCAGCAGTGAACGGGGGGGCGTCTATGGCTACACCTTC,CASSERGGVYGYTF
few,TRBJ1-2,TRBV29-1,-,TGCAGCGTTGAAGTTGGAGGGAAGGGTGGCTACACCTTC,CSVEVGGKGGYTF
-,TRBJ2-2,TRBV6-2/TRBV6-3,-,TGTGCCAGCAGTTACGTCAGGGTTTTGAGCACCGGGGAGCTGTTTTTT,CASSYVRVLSTGELFF
-,TRBJ1-5,TRBV4-1,-,TGCGCCAGCAGCCAGAACACAGGGCTCAATCAGCCCCAGCATTTT,CASSQNTGLNQPQHF
-,TRBJ1-1,TRBV2,-,TGTGCCAGCAGAAGCGGCAGGAACACTGAAGCTTTCTTT,CASRSGRNTEAFF
once,TRBJ1-5,TRBV7-8,TRBD1,TGTGCCAGCAGCTCCGCGGTAGGGGGCACCAATCAGCCCCAGCATTTT,CASSSAVGGTNQPQHF
once,TRBJ1-4,TRBV27,-,TGTGCCAGCAGTCCTCAAATAGGCGGGCAGGAAAAACTGTTTTTT,CASSPQIGGQEKLFF
-,TRBJ2-1,TRBV4-1,TRBD2,TGCGCCAGCAGCCAAGGGACTAGCGGACGGGGCTACAATGAGCAGTTCTTC,CASSQGTSGRGYNEQFF
few,TRBJ1-4,TRBV6-5,TRBD1,TGTGCCAGCACCCCAAGGGGGACAGAAGAAAAACTGTTTTTT,CASTPRGTEEKLFF
-,TRBJ1-1,TRBV30,-,TGTGCCTGGAGTGTAAGCGGGGGGCAAACTGAAGCTTTCTTT,CAWSVSGGQTEAFF
-,TRBJ2-1,TRBV7-8,-,TGTGCCAGCAGCTTACTTTATCGGGGGTACAATGAGCAGTTCTTC,CASSLLYRGYNEQFF
-,TRBJ2-3,TRBV6-5,-,TGTGCCAGCAGCCCGAGCCCCTCAGCCAGGGATACGCAGTATTTT,CASSPSPSARDTQYF
-,TRBJ2-1,TRBV7-3,-,TGTGCCAGCAGCTTAAGTCGGGACACCTCCTACAATGAGCAGTTCTTC,CASSLSRDTSYNEQFF